This T cell receptor beta chain was captured in a study of patients and donors after allogeneic stem cell transplantation. MiXCR, applied by TCRdb to the RT-PCR reads, yields one record per CDR3 protein. The sample shows 920,000 or so distinct CDR3 sequences, approximately 18% of them seen only once. V gave up 4 bases and J gave up 5 bases, with 15 bases separating them. The CDR3 consists of 15 residues. Material: blood, either unsorted or a sorted T cell fraction (not recorded which). The chain couples TRBV12-3 or TRBV12-4 to TRBJ2-1; possible D gene TRBD2, 6 bases. The clonotype originates from a human donor who was either an allogeneic HSCT recipient or a stem cell or donor lymphocyte infusion donor (not recorded which). It is not recorded whose cells these are; they may come from a transplant donor. The CDR3 loop is CASSSATRSNNEQFF. The CDR3 DNA follows: TGTGCCAGCAGTTCAGCGACTAGATCAAACAATGAGCAGTTCTTC.